The rows below give T cell receptor beta chains drawn from one sample of a study of cytomegalovirus exposure and HLA in healthy donors. Produced via immunoSEQ multiplex PCR; TCRdb's table is partial and in-frame only. The sample carries about 160,000 clones, around 77% recorded once. The sample was PBMCs. The receptors were sampled from a man aged 60-69 years in good health and CMV-seronegative. Both conserved end residues are part of each CDR3. A D gene is named only where the DNA matches it firmly. Size is omitted from some rows. Given values are once, few, many or a class for expanded clones.

d_gene | abundance | j_gene | v_gene | CDR3nt | CDR3aa
- | - | TRBJ2-1 | TRBV4-1 | TGCGCCAGCAGCCAAGGGCGAGGGAGGATTGAGCAGTTCTTC | CASSQGRGRIEQFF
- | few | TRBJ1-1 | TRBV6-6 | TGTGCCAGCAGCCCCGGAGGCGCTGAAGCTTTCTTT | CASSPGGAEAFF
TRBD1 | - | TRBJ2-7 | TRBV7-2 | TGTGCCAGCAGCTTAGGCAGGGGGATCTACGAGCAGTACTTC | CASSLGRGIYEQYF
TRBD1 | once | TRBJ2-7 | TRBV7-8 | TGTGCCAGCAGAGTGGACAGGGCAACCTACGAGCAGTACTTC | CASRVDRATYEQYF
TRBD1 | - | TRBJ1-2 | TRBV6-1 | TGTGCCAGCAGTGGCCAGAAGGTATGGACAGGGGCTGGCTACACCTTC | CASSGQKVWTGAGYTF
TRBD2 | - | TRBJ2-4 | TRBV4-3 | TGCGCCAGCAGCCAAGTCTCGACTAGCGGAAACATTCAGTACTTC | CASSQVSTSGNIQYF
- | - | TRBJ1-6 | TRBV4-1 | TGCGCCAGCAGCCAACCTCAAGGAGGGACGCATTCACCCCTCCACTTT | CASSQPQGGTHSPLHF
- | - | TRBJ1-2 | TRBV30 | TGTGCCTGGGAGACAGGCTCCTATGGCTACACCTTC | CAWETGSYGYTF
- | few | TRBJ1-3 | TRBV4-1 | TGCGCCAGCAGCCCCGGAGGTATGGGGGCCTCTGGAAACACCATATATTTT | CASSPGGMGASGNTIYF
- | - | TRBJ1-1 | TRBV18 | TGTGCCAGCTCACCAAGGCAGGGAACTGAAGCTTTCTTT | CASSPRQGTEAFF
TRBD2 | - | TRBJ2-5 | TRBV29-1 | TGCAGCGTTGTAGGCCTAGCGGGAGAACGGGGGACCCAGTACTTC | CSVVGLAGERGTQYF
- | - | TRBJ1-4 | TRBV7-5 | TGTGTCAGAAGCCAAACCCGACAGGGGAATGAAAAACTGTTTTTT | CVRSQTRQGNEKLFF
- | - | TRBJ2-7 | TRBV7-2 | TGTGCCAGCAGCTCCGGGCCCGGGACACCCTCCTACGAGCAGTACTTC | CASSSGPGTPSYEQYF
- | - | TRBJ2-7 | TRBV28 | TGTGCCAGCACCAGCGGGCCCTACGAGCAGTACTTC | CASTSGPYEQYF
- | once | TRBJ1-3 | TRBV27 | TGTGCCAGCAGTGGCAGTATGTCTGGAAACACCATATATTTT | CASSGSMSGNTIYF
- | - | TRBJ2-5 | TRBV27 | TGTGCCAGCAGTTCCCAGGGGGCGGGGGAAGAGACCCAGTACTTC | CASSSQGAGEETQYF
- | few | TRBJ1-1 | TRBV11-3 | TGTGCCAGCAGCCCTGGCAGGGCCGGGAACACTGAAGCTTTCTTT | CASSPGRAGNTEAFF
- | - | TRBJ2-2 | TRBV7-9 | TGTGCCAGCAGCGGGGGGGCCGTCACCGGGGAGCTGTTTTTT | CASSGGAVTGELFF
- | - | TRBJ2-6 | TRBV19 | TGTGCCAGTAGTACCAATACTCCGATTTCTGGGGCCAACGTCCTGACTTTC | CASSTNTPISGANVLTF
- | once | TRBJ1-5 | TRBV19 | TGTGCCAGCCCGACCGACAGGAAAAATAGCAATCAGCCCCAGCATTTT | CASPTDRKNSNQPQHF
- | - | TRBJ2-7 | TRBV19 | TGTGCCAGTAGCCTCCTGGGCGGGGGCGCCTACGAGCAGTACTTC | CASSLLGGGAYEQYF
- | few | TRBJ1-4 | TRBV14 | TGTGCCAGCAGCCAAGATAGAGGAGCCTCTAATGAAAAACTGTTTTTT | CASSQDRGASNEKLFF
TRBD1 | - | TRBJ1-1 | TRBV19 | TGTGCCAGTAGTAGAAACAGGGGGCAGACTGAAGCTTTCTTT | CASSRNRGQTEAFF
- | - | TRBJ2-7 | TRBV2 | TGTGCCAGCAGTGAGGAGAACCGGGACACTATTTCCTTC | CASSEENRDTISF
- | - | TRBJ2-1 | TRBV19 | TGTGCCATCGCGGACTTCAGCAACAATGAGCAGTTCTTC | CAIADFSNNEQFF